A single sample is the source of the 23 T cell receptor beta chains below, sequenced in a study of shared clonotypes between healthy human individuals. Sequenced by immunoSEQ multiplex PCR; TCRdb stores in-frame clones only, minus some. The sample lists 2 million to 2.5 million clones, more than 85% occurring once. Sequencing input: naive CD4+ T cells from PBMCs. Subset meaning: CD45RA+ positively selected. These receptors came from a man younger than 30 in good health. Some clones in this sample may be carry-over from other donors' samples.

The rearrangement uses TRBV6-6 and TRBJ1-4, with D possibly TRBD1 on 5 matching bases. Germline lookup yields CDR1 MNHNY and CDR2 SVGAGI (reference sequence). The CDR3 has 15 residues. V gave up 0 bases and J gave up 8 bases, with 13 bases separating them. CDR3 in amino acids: CASSYSEFGGEKLFF. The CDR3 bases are TGTGCCAGCAGTTACTCGGAATTTGGGGGAGAAAAACTGTTTTTT.

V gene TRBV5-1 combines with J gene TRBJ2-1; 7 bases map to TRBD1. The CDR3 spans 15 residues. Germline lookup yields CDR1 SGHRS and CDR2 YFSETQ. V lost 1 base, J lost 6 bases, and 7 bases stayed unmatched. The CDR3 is CASSLQPGQFNEQFF. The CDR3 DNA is TGCGCCAGCAGCTTGCAACCGGGACAGTTCAATGAGCAGTTCTTC.

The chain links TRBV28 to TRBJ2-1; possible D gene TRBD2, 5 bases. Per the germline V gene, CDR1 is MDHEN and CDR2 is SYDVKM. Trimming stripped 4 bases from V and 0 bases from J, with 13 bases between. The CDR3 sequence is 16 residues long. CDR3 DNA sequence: TGTGCCAGCAGTTCTATGACTACACGCTCCTACAATGAGCAGTTCTTC. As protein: CASSSMTTRSYNEQFF.

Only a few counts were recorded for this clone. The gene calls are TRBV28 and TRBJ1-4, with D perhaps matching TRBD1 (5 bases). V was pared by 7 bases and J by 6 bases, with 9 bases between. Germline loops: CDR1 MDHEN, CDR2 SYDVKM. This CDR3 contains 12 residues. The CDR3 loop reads CASNMGDEKLFF. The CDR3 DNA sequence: TGTGCCAGCAACATGGGGGATGAAAAACTGTTTTTT.

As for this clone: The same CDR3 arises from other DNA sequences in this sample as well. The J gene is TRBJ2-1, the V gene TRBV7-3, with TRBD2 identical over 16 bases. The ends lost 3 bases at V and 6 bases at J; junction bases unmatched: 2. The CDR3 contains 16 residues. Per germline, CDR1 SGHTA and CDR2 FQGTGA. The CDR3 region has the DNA TGTGCCAGCAGCTTGGGACTAGCGGGAGGGGGCAATGAGCAGTTCTTC. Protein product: CASSLGLAGGGNEQFF.

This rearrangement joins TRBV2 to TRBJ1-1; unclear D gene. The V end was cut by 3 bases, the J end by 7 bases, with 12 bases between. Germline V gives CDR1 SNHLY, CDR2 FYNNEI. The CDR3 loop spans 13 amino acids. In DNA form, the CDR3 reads TGTGCCAGCAGTGATAGTGGGCAGAGTGAAGCTTTCTTT. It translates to CASSDSGQSEAFF.

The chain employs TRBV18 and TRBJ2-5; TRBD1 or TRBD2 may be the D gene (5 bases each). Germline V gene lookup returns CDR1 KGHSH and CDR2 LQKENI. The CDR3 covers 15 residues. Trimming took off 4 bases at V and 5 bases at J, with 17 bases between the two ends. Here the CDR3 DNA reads TGTGCCAGCTCACGCTCACGGGACGCCTGGGAGACCCAGTACTTC. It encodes CASSRSRDAWETQYF.

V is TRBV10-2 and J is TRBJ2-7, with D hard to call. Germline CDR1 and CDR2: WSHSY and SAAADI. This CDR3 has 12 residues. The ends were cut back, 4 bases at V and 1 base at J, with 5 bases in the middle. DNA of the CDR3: TGCGCCAGCAGTGCTATGTCCTACGAGCAGTACTTC. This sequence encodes CASSAMSYEQYF.

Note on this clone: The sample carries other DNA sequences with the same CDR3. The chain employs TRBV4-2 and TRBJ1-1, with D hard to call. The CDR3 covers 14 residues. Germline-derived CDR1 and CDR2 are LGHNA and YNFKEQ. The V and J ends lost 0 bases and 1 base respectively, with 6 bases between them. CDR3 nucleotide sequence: TGTGCCAGCAGCCAAGAACGGCAGAACACTGAAGCTTTCTTT. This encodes CASSQERQNTEAFF.

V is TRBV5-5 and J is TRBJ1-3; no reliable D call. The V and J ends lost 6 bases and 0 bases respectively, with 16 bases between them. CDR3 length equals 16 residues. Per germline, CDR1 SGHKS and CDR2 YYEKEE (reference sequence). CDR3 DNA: TGTGCCAGCACCCTGAGTCGGGAACGCTCTGGAAACACCATATATTTT. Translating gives CASTLSRERSGNTIYF.

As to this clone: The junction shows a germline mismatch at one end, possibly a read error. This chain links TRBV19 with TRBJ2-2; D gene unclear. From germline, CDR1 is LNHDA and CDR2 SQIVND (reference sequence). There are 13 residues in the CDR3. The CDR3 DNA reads TGTGCCAGTAGAATAGGGCGGACCGGGGAGCTGTTTTTT. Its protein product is CASRIGRTGELFF.

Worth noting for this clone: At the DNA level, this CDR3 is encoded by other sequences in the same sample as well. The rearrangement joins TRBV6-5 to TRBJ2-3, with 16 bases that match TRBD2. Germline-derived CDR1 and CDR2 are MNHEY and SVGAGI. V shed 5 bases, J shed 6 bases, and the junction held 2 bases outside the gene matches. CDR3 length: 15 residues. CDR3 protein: CASSRGLAGGDTQYF. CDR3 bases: TGTGCCAGCAGTCGGGGACTAGCGGGAGGGGATACGCAGTATTTT.

The CDR3 spells CASSPWSDPIDYTF. The CDR3 DNA is TGCGCCAGCAGCCCATGGAGCGACCCTATTGACTACACCTTC. The V call is TRBV5-1, the J call TRBJ1-2; no firm D call. Germline V gives CDR1 SGHRS, CDR2 YFSETQ. V was trimmed by 4 bases and J by 10 bases, leaving 20 bases between them. The CDR3 has 14 residues.

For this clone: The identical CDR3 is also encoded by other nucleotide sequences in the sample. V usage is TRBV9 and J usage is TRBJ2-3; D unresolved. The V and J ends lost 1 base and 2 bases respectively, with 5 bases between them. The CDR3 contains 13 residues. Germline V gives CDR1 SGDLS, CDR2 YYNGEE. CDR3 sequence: CASSVLSTDTQYF. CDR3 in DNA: TGTGCCAGCAGCGTACTTTCCACAGATACGCAGTATTTT. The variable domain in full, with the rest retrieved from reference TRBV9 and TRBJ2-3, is DSGVTQTPKHLITATGQRVTLRCSPRSGDLSVYWYQQSLDQGLQFLIQYYNGEERAKGNILERFSAQQFPDLHSELNLSSLELGDSALYFCASSVLSTDTQYFGPGTRLTVL.

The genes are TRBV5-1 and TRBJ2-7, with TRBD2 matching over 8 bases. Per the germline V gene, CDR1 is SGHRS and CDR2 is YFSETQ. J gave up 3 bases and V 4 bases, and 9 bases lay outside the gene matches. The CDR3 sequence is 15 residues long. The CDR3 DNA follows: TGCGCCAGCAGCGGTAGCGGGAAGGCGGGCTACGAGCAGTACTTC. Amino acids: CASSGSGKAGYEQYF.

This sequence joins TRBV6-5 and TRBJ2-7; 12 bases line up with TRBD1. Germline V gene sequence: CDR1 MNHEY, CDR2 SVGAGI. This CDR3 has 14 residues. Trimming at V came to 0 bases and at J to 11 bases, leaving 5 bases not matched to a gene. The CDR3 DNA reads TGTGCCAGCAGTTACTCAGGGACAGGGGGCGCAAAGTACTTC. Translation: CASSYSGTGGAKYF.

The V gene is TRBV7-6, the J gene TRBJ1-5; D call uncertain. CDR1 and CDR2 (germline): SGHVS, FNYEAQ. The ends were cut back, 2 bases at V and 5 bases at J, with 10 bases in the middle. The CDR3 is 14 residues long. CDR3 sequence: CASSLNQVDQPQHF. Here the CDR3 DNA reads TGTGCCAGCAGCTTAAATCAGGTAGATCAGCCCCAGCATTTT.

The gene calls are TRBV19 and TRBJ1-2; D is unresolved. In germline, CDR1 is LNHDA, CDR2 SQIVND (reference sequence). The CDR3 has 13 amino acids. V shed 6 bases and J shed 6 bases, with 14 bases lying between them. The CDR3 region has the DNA TGTGCCAGTAGGACGAGGTGGGAGGATGGCTACACCTTC. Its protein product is CASRTRWEDGYTF. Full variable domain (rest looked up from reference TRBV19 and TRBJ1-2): DGGITQSPKYLFRKEGQNVTLSCEQNLNHDAMYWYRQDPGQGLRLIYYSQIVNDFQKGDIAEGYSVSREKKESFPLTVTSAQKNPTAFYLCASRTRWEDGYTFGSGTRLTVV.

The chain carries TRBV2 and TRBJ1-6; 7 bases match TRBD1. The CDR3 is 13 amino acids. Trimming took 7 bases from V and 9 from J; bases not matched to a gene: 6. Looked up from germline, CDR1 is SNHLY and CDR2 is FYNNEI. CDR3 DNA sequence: TGTGCCAGCATCAGGGACAGCCTTTCACCCCTCCACTTT. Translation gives CASIRDSLSPLHF. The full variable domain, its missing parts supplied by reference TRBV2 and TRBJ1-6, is EPEVTQTPSHQVTQMGQEVILRCVPISNHLYFYWYRQILGQKVEFLVSFYNNEISEKSEIFDDQFSVERPDGSNFTLKIRSTKLEDSAMYFCASIRDSLSPLHFGNGTRLTVT.

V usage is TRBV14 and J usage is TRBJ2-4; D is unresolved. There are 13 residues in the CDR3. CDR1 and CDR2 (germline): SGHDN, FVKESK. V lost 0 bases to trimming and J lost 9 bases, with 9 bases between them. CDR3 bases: TGTGCCAGCAGCCAAGATCTCGGTACCATTCAGTACTTC. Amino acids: CASSQDLGTIQYF. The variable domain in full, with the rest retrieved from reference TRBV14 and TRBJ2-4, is EAGVTQFPSHSVIEKGQTVTLRCDPISGHDNLYWYRRVMGKEIKFLLHFVKESKQDESGMPNNRFLAERTGGTYSTLKVQPAELEDSGVYFCASSQDLGTIQYFGAGTRLSVL.

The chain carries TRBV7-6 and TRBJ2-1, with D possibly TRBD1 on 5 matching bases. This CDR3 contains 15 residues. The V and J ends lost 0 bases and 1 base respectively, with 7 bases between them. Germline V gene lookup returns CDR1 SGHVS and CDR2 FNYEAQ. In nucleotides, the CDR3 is TGTGCCAGCAGCTTAGCGCCAGGGTCCTACAATGAGCAGTTCTTC. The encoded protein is CASSLAPGSYNEQFF.

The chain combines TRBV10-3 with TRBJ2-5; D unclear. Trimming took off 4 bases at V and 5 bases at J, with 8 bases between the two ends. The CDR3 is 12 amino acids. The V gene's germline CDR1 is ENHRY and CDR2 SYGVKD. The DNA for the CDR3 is TGTGCCATCAGTGCTGAAGTGGAGACCCAGTACTTC. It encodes CAISAEVETQYF.

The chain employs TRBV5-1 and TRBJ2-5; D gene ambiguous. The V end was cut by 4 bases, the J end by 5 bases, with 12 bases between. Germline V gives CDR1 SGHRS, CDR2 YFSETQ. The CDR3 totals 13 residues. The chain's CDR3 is CASSPPGDETQYF. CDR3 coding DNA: TGCGCCAGCAGCCCACCTGGCGATGAGACCCAGTACTTC.